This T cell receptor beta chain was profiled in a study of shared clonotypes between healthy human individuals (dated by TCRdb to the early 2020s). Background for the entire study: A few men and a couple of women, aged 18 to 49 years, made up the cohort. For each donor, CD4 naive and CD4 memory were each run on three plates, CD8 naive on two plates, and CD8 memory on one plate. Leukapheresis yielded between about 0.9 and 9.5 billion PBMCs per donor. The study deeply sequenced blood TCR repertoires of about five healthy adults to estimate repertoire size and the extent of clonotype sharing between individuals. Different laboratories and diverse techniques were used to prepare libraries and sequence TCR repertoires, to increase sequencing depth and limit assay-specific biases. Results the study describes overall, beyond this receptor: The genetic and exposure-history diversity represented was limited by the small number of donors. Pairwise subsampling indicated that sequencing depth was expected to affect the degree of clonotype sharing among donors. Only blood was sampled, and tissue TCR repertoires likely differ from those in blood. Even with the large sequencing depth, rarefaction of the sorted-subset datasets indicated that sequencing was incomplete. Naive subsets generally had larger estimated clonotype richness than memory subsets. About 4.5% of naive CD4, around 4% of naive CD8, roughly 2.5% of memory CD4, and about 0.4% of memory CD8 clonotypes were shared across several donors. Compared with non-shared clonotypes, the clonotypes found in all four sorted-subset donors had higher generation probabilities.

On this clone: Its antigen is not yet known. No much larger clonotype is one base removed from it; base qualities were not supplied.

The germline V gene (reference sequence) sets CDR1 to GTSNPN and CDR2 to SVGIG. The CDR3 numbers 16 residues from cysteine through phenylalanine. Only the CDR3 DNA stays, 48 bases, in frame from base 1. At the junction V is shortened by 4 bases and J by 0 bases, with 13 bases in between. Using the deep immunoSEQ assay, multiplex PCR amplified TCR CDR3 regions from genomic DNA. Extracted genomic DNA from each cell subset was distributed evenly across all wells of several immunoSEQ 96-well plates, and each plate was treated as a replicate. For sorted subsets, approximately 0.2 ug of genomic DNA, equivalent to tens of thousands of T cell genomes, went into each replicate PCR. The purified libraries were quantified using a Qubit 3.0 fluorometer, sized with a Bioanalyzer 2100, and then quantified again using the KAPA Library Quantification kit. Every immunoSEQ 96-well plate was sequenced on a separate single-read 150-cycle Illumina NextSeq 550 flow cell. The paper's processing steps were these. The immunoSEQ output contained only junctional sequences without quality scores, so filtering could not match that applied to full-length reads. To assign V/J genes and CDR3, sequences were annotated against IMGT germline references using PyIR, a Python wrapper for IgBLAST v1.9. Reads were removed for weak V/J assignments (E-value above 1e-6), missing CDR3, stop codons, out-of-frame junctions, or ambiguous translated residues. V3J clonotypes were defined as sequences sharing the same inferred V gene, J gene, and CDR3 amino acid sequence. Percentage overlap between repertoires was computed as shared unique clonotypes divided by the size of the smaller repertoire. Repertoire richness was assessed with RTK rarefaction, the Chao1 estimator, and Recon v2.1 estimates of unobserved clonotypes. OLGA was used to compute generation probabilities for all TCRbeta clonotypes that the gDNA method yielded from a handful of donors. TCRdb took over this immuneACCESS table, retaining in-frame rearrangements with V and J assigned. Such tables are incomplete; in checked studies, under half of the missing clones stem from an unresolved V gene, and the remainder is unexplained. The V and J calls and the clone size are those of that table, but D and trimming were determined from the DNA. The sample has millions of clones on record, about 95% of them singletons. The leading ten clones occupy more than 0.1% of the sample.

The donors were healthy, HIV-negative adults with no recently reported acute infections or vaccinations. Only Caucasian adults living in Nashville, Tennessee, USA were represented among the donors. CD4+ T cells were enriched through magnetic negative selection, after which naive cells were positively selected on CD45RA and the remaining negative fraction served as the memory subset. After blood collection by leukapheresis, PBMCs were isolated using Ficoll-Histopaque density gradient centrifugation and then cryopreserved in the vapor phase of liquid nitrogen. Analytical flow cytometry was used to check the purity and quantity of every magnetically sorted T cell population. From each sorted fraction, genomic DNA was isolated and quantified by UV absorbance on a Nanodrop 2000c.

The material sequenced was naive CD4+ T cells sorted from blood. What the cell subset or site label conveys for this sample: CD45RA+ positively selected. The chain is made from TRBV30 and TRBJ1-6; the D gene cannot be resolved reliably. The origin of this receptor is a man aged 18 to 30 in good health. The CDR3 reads CAWKREGSSYNSPLHF. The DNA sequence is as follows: TGTGCCTGGAAACGGGAAGGGAGCTCCTATAATTCACCCCTCCACTTT.